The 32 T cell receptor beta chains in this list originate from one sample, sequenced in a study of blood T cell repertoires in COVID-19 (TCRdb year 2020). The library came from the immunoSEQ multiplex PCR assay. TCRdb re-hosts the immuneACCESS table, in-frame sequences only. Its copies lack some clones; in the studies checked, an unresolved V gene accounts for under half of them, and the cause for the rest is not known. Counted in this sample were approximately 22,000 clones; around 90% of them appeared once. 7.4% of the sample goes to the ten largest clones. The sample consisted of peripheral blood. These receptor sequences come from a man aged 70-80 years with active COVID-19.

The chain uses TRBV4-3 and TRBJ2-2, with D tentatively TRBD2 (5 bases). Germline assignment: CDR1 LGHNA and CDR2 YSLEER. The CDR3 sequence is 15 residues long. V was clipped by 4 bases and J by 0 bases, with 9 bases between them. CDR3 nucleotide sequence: TGCGCCAGCAGCCTGGGGAGAACGAACACCGGGGAGCTGTTTTTT. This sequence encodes CASSLGRTNTGELFF.

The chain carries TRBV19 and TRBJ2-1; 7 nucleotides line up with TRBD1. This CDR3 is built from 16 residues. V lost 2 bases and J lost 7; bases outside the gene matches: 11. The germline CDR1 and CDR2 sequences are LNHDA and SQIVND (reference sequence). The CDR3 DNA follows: TGTGCCAGTAGTATAAAAGGGGGCGGATGGGGAAATGAGCAGTTCTTC. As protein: CASSIKGGGWGNEQFF.

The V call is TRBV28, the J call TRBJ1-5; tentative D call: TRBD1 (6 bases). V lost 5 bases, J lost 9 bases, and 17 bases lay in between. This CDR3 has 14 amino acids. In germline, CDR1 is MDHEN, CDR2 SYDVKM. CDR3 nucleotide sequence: TGTGCCAGCAGTCCCCTACAGGGTTTTGGGCCCCAGCATTTT. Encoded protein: CASSPLQGFGPQHF.

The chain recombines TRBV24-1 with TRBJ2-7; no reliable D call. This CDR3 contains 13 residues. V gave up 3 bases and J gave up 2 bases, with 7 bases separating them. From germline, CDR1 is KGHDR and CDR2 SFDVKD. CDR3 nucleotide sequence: TGTGCCACCAGTGATCCACTGACCTACGAGCAGTACTTC. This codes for CATSDPLTYEQYF.

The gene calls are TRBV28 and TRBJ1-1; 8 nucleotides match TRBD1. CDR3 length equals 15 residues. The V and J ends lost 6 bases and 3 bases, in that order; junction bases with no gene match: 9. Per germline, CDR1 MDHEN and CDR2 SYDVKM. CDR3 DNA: TGTGCCAGCAGCCCGCAAGGGACAGGATACACTGAAGCTTTCTTT. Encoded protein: CASSPQGTGYTEAFF. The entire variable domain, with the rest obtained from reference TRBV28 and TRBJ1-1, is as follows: DVKVTQSSRYLVKRTGEKVFLECVQDMDHENMFWYRQDPGLGLRLIYFSYDVKMKEKGDIPEGYSVSREKKERFSLILESASTNQTSMYLCASSPQGTGYTEAFFGQGTRLTVV.

This CDR3 is CASSQDLGASNQPQHF. CDR3 nucleotides: TGCGCCAGCAGCCAAGATCTTGGGGCGAGTAATCAGCCCCAGCATTTT. This chain joins TRBV4-3 and TRBJ1-5; D might be TRBD1 (5 bases). This CDR3 contains 16 residues. The germline gives CDR1 LGHNA, CDR2 YSLEER. Trimming removed 0 bases from V and 4 bases from J, with 13 bases in between.

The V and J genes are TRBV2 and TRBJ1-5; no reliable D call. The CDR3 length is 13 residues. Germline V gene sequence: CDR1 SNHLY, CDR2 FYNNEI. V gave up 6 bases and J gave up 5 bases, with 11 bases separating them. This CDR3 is CASSQRRDQPQHF. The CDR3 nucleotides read TGTGCCAGCAGCCAACGGAGGGATCAGCCCCAGCATTTT.

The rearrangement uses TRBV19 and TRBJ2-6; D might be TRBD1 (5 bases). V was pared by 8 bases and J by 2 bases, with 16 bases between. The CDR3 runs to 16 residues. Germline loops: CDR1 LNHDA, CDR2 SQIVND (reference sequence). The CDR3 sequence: CASGAVGSAGANVLTF. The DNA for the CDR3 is TGTGCCAGTGGGGCCGTAGGGTCGGCTGGGGCCAACGTCCTGACTTTC.

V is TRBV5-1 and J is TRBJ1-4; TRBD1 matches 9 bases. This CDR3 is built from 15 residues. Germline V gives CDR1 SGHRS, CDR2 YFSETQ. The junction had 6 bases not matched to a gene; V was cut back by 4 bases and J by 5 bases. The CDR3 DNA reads TGCGCCAGCAGCCCACAAGGGACAGGGAATGAAAAACTGTTTTTT. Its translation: CASSPQGTGNEKLFF.

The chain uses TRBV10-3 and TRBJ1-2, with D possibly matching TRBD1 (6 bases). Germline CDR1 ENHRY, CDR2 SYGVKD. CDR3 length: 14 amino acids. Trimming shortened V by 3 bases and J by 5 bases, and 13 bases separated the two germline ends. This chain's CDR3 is CAISDQGRGYGYTF. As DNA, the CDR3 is TGTGCCATCAGTGATCAGGGGCGCGGGTATGGCTACACCTTC.

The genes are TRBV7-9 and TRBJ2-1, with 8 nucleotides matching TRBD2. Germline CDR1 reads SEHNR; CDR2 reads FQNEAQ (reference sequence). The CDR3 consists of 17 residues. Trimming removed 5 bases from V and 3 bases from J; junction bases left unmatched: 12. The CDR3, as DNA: TGTGCCAGCAGCCCCGGGAGGGTGGCGGGAGTCTACAATGAGCAGTTCTTC. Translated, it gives CASSPGRVAGVYNEQFF. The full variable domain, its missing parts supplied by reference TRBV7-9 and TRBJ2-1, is DTGVSQNPRHKITKRGQNVTFRCDPISEHNRLYWYRQTLGQGPEFLTYFQNEAQLEKSRLLSDRFSAERPKGSFSTLEIQRTEQGDSAMYLCASSPGRVAGVYNEQFFGPGTRLTVL.

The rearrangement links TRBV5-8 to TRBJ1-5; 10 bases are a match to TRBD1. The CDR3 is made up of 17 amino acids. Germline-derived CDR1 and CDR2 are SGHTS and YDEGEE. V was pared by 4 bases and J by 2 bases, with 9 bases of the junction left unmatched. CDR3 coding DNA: TGTGCCAGCAGCCCACTGACAGGGGGCGCGGGCAATCAGCCCCAGCATTTT. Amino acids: CASSPLTGGAGNQPQHF.

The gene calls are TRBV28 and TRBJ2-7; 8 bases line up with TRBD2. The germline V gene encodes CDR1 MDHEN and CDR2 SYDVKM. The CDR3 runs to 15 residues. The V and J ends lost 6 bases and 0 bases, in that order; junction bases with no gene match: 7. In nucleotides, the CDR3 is TGTGCCAGCAGCCCCCCGGGGGGGTTCTCCTACGAGCAGTACTTC. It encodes CASSPPGGFSYEQYF.

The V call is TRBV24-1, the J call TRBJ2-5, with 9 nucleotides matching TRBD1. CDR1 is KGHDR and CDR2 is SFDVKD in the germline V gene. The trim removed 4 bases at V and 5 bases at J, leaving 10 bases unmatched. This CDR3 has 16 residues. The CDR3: CATSDGGQGEGETQYF. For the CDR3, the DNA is TGTGCCACCAGTGACGGGGGACAGGGAGAAGGTGAGACCCAGTACTTC.

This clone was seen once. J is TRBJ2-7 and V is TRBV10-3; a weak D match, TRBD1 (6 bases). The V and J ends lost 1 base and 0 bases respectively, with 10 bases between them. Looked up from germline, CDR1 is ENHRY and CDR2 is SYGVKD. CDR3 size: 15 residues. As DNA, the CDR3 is TGTGCCATCAGTGAGTGGGGGACACGCTCCTACGAGCAGTACTTC. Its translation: CAISEWGTRSYEQYF.

CDR3 bases: TGTGCCAGCAGCTTAGGGACAAATCAGCCCCAGCATTTT. Translated: CASSLGTNQPQHF. The rearrangement joins TRBV7-2 to TRBJ1-5; maybe TRBD1 (5 bases). V lost 1 base and J lost 4, with 5 bases in between. From germline, CDR1 is SGHTA and CDR2 FQGNSA. This CDR3 is 13 amino acids long.

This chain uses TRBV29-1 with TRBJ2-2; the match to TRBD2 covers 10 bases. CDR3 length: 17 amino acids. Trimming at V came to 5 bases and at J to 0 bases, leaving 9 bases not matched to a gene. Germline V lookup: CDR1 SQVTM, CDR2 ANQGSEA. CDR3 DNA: TGCAGCGTTACCGGGACTAGCGTTCCAGCGAACACCGGGGAGCTGTTTTTT. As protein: CSVTGTSVPANTGELFF.

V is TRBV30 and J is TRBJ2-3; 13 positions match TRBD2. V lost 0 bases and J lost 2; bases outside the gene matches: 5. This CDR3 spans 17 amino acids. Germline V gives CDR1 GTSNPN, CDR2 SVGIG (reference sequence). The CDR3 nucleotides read TGTGCCTGGAGTGTACGAGGGACTAGCGGGATCACAGATACGCAGTATTTT. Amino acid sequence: CAWSVRGTSGITDTQYF.

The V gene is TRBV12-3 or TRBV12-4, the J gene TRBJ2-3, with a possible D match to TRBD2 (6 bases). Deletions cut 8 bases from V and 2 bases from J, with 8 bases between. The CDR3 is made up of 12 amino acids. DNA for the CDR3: TGTGCCAGCCGCGGGATCACAGATACGCAGTATTTT. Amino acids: CASRGITDTQYF.

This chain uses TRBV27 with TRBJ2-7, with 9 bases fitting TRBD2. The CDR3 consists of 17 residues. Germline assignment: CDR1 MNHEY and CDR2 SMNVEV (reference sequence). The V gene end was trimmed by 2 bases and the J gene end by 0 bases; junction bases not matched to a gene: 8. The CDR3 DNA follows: TGTGCCAGCAGTTTAAAAGGGACTAGCAGGAGCTCCTACGAGCAGTACTTC. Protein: CASSLKGTSRSSYEQYF.

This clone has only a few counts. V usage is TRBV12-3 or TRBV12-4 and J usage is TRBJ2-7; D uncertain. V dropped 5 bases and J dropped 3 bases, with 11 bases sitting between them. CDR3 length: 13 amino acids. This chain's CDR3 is CASSEVFYYEQYF. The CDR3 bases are TGTGCCAGCAGTGAGGTGTTTTACTACGAGCAGTACTTC.

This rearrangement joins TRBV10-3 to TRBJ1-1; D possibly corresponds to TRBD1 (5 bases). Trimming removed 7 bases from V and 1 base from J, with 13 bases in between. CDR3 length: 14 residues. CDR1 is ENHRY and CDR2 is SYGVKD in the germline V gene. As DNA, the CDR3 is TGTGCCATCACACTTGGACAACAGAACACTGAAGCTTTCTTT. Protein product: CAITLGQQNTEAFF.

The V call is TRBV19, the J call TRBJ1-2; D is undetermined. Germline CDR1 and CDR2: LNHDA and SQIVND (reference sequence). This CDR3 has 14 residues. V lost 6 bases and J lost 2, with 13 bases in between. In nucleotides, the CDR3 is TGTGCCAGTAGCGATGGGCCTTACAACTATGGCTACACCTTC. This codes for CASSDGPYNYGYTF. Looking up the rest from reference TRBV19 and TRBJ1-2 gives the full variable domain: DGGITQSPKYLFRKEGQNVTLSCEQNLNHDAMYWYRQDPGQGLRLIYYSQIVNDFQKGDIAEGYSVSREKKESFPLTVTSAQKNPTAFYLCASSDGPYNYGYTFGSGTRLTVV.

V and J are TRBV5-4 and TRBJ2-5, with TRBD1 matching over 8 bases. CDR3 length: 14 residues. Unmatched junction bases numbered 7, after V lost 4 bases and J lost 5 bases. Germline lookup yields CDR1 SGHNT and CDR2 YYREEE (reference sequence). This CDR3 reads CASSLQGAGETQYF. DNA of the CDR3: TGTGCCAGCAGCCTGCAGGGGGCGGGGGAGACCCAGTACTTC.

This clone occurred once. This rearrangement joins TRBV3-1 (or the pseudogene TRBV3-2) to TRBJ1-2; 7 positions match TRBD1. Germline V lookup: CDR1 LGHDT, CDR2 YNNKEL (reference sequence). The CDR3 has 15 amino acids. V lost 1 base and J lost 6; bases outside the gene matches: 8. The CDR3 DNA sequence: TGTGCCAGCAGCCAAGTTCCGACAGGGAGAGATGGCTACACCTTC. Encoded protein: CASSQVPTGRDGYTF.

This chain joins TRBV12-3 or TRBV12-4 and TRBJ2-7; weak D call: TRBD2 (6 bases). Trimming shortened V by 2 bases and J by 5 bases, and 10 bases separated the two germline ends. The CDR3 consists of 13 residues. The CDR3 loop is CASSLRRGNEQYF. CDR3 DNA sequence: TGTGCCAGCAGTTTACGGAGGGGCAACGAGCAGTACTTC.

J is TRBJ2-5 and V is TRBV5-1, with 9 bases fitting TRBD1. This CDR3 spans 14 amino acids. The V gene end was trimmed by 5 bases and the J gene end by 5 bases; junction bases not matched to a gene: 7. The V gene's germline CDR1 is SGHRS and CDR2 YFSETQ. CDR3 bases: TGCGCCAGCAGGGAACAGGGGGCTCGGGAGACCCAGTACTTC. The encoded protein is CASREQGARETQYF.

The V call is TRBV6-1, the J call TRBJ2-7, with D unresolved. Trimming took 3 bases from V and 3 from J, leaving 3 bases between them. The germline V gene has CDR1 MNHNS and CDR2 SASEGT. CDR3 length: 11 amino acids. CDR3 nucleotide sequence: TGTGCCAGCAGTGACAACTACGAGCAGTACTTC. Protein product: CASSDNYEQYF.

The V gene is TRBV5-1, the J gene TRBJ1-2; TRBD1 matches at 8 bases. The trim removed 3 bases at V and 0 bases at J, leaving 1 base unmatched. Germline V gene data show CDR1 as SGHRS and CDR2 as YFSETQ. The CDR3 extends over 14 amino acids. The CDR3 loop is CASSSTGANYGYTF. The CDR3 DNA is TGCGCCAGCAGCTCGACAGGGGCTAACTATGGCTACACCTTC.

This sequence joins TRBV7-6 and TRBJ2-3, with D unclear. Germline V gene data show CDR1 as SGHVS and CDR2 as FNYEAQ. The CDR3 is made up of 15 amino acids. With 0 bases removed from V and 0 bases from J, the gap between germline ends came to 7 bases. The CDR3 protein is CASSLAPESTDTQYF. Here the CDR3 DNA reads TGTGCCAGCAGCTTAGCACCGGAGAGCACAGATACGCAGTATTTT.

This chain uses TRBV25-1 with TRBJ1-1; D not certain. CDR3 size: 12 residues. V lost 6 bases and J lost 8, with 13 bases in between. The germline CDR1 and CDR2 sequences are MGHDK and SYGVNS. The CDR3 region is CASRNQPGEAFF. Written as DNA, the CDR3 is TGTGCCAGCAGGAACCAACCAGGCGAAGCTTTCTTT.

CDR3 DNA: TGTGCCACCTCCCCGACTCTAGCGGGGGACGAGCAGTACTTC. It specifies CATSPTLAGDEQYF. The chain is built from TRBV11-2 and TRBJ2-7; the match to TRBD2 covers 10 bases. The junction had 11 bases not matched to a gene; V was cut back by 10 bases and J by 5 bases. The CDR3 extends over 14 amino acids. Germline CDR1 is SGHAT and CDR2 is FQNNGV.